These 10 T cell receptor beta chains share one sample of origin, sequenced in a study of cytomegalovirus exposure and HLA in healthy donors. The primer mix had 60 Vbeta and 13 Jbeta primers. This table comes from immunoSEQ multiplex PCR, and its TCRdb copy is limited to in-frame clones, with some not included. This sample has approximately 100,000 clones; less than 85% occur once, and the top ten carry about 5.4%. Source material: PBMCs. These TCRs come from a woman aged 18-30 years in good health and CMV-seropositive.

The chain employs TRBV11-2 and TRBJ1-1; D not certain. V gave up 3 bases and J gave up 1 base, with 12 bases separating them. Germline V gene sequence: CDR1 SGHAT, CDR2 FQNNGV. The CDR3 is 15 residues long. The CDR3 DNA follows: TGTGCCAGCAGCTTGAACCCAGATGGGAACACTGAAGCTTTCTTT. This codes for CASSLNPDGNTEAFF.

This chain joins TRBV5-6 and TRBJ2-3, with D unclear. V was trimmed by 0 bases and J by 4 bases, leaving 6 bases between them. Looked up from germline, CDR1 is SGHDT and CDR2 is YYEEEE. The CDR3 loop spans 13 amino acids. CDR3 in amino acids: CASSLGGPDTQYF. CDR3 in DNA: TGTGCCAGCAGCTTGGGAGGCCCAGATACGCAGTATTTT.

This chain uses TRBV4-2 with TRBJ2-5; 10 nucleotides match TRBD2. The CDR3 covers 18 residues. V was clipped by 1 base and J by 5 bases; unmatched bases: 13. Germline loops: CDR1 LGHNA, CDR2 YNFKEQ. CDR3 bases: TGTGCCAGCAGCCAAGGGATCCCTAGCGGGAGTAGGAAGGAGACCCAGTACTTC. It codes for CASSQGIPSGSRKETQYF.

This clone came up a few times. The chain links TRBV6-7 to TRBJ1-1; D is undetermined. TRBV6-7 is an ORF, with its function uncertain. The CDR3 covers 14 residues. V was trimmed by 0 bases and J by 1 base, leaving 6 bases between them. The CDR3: CASSYSAENTEAFF. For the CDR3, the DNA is TGTGCCAGCAGTTACTCTGCAGAGAACACTGAAGCTTTCTTT.

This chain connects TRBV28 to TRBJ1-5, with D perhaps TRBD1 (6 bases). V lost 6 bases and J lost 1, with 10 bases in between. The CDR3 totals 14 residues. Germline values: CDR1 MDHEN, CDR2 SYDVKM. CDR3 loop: CASRGGQSNQPQHF. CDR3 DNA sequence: TGTGCCAGCAGAGGTGGACAGAGCAATCAGCCCCAGCATTTT.

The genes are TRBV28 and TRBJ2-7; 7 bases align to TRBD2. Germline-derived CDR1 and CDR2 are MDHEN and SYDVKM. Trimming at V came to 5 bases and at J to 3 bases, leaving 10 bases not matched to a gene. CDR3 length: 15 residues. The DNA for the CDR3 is TGTGCCAGCAGTCCACCTTCTAGCGGTAGCTACGAGCAGTACTTC. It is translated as CASSPPSSGSYEQYF.

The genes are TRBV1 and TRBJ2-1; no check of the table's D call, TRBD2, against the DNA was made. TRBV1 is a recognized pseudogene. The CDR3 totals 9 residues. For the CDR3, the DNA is TGCACCAGCATATTCTCGCAGTTCTTC. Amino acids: CTSIFSQFF.

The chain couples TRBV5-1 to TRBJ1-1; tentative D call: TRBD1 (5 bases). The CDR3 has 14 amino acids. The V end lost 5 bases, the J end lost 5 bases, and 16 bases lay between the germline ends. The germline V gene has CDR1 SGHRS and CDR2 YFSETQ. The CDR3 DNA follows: TGCGCCAGCAGACAGAGGGGAGGGGAGACTGAAGCTTTCTTT. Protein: CASRQRGGETEAFF.

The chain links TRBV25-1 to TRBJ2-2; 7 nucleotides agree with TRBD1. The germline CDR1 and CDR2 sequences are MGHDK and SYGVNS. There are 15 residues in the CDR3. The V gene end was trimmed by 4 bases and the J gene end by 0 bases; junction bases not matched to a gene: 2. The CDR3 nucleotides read TGTGCCAGCAGTGCAGGGACAGCGAACACCGGGGAGCTGTTTTTT. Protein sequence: CASSAGTANTGELFF.

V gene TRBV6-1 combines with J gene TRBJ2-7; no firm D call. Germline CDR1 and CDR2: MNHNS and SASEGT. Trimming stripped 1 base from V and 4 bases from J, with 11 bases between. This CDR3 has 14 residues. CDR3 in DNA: TGTGCCAGCAGTGAAGACGACGCACAGTACGAGCAGTACTTC. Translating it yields CASSEDDAQYEQYF.